This record concerns one T cell receptor beta chain sequence. The germline gives CDR1 SNHLY, CDR2 FYNNEI. The CDR3 has 14 residues. The data derive from a study of cytomegalovirus exposure and HLA in healthy donors. A multiplex PCR was run with 60 Vbeta primers and 13 Jbeta primers. Profiling relied on immunoSEQ multiplex PCR, and the TCRdb table lists in-frame clones only, not all of them. The profile shows about 82,000 clones, less than 85% of them singletons. The specimen was PBMCs. This clonotype was sampled from a human donor in good health. This chain uses TRBV2 with TRBJ2-5; possibly TRBD1 for D (5 bases). TRBJ2-7 explains the end of the DNA better; the J call may be wrong. The CDR3 loop reads CASKGWLQSYEQYF. Written as DNA, the CDR3 is TGTGCCAGCAAGGGGTGGCTGCAGTCCTACGAGCAGTACTTC.